A selection of T cell receptor beta chains follows, all from one sample in a study of early T cells in non-severe SARS-CoV-2 infection. TCRdb used MiXCR to reprocess the 5' RACE reads, holding one entry per CDR3 protein. The table includes 60,000 to 90,000 distinct CDR3 sequences, about 17% detected once. Sequencing input: whole blood. The receptor set was obtained from an adult who was a healthcare worker with PCR-confirmed SARS-CoV-2 infection or an uninfected control (not recorded which). CDR3s include the opening cysteine and the closing phenylalanine or tryptophan. D genes are given only for firm matches. Size is omitted from some rows. Given values are once, few, many or a class for expanded clones.

d_call cdr3_length j_call clone_size v_call cdr3_aa cdr3_nt
NA 12 TRBJ2-3 NA TRBV11-2 CASTLPTDTQYF TGTGCCAGCACCCTACCGACAGATACGCAGTATTTT
NA 11 TRBJ2-7 many TRBV3-1 CASSQGYEQYF TGTGCCAGCAGCCAAGGCTACGAGCAGTACTTC
NA 15 TRBJ2-7 NA TRBV7-2 CASSLISQTGNEQYF TGTGCCAGCAGCTTAATCAGCCAAACGGGAAACGAGCAGTACTTC
NA 14 TRBJ2-7 NA TRBV18 CASSPGSTSYEQYF TGTGCCAGCTCACCGGGATCTACTTCCTACGAGCAGTACTTC
TRBD1 16 TRBJ2-7 NA TRBV7-9 CASSSTPTGGIYEQYF TGTGCCAGCAGCTCCACACCGACAGGGGGAATCTACGAGCAGTACTTC
NA 16 TRBJ1-6 NA TRBV7-6 CASSPVGRTYNSPLHF TGTGCCAGCAGCCCCGTCGGACGGACCTATAATTCACCCCTCCACTTT
NA 14 TRBJ1-1 few TRBV6-2/TRBV6-3 CASRPGRKNTEAFF TGTGCCAGCAGACCAGGACGGAAGAACACTGAAGCTTTCTTT
TRBD2 16 TRBJ2-7 many TRBV20-1 CSARDPGLAGVYEQYF TGCAGTGCTAGAGACCCGGGACTAGCGGGAGTCTACGAGCAGTACTTC
NA 15 TRBJ2-7 few TRBV5-6 CASSSLGATHYEQYF TGTGCCAGCAGCTCCCTAGGAGCCACCCACTACGAGCAGTACTTC
NA 16 TRBJ2-7 NA TRBV19 CASSILWGDHPYEQYF TGTGCCAGTAGTATTCTCTGGGGAGACCATCCCTACGAGCAGTACTTC
NA 14 TRBJ2-3 NA TRBV3-1 CASSIRAGPDTQYF TGTGCCAGCAGCATTCGGGCCGGCCCAGATACGCAGTATTTT
NA 12 TRBJ1-5 NA TRBV19 CASSMAWQPQHF TGTGCCAGTAGTATGGCGTGGCAGCCCCAGCATTTT
NA 16 TRBJ2-1 NA TRBV7-3 CASSLGAGVTGNEQFF TGTGCCAGCAGCTTGGGGGCGGGAGTAACGGGGAATGAGCAGTTCTTC
NA 14 TRBJ2-5 NA TRBV29-1 CSVDGPLGQETQYF TGCAGCGTTGACGGGCCGTTAGGGCAAGAGACCCAGTACTTC
TRBD2 19 TRBJ2-3 NA TRBV10-2 CASSLTSGEPPAGTDTQYF TGCGCCAGCAGCTTGACTAGCGGGGAGCCACCAGCCGGCACAGATACGCAGTATTTT
NA 15 TRBJ2-5 NA TRBV24-1 CATSDPSGGGETQYF TGTGCCACCAGTGATCCCTCGGGTGGGGGAGAGACCCAGTACTTC
TRBD2 13 TRBJ2-5 NA TRBV20-1 CSASHTSEETQYF TGCAGTGCTAGTCATACTAGCGAAGAGACCCAGTACTTC
NA 13 TRBJ1-2 many TRBV12-3/TRBV12-4 CASSLKPTYGYTF TGTGCCAGCAGTTTGAAGCCAACCTATGGCTACACCTTC
TRBD1 17 TRBJ1-5 NA TRBV7-2 CASSPTYRGMGNQPQHF TGTGCCAGCAGCCCTACCTACAGGGGCATGGGCAATCAGCCCCAGCATTTT
TRBD1 16 TRBJ2-7 NA TRBV7-6 CASSPLWGQGTYEQYF TGTGCCAGCAGCCCTTTGTGGGGACAGGGCACCTACGAGCAGTACTTC
NA 15 TRBJ2-2 few TRBV12-5 CASGLVRKEAGELFF TGTGCTAGTGGTTTGGTACGAAAGGAGGCCGGGGAGCTGTTTTTT
NA 16 TRBJ1-5 NA TRBV5-1 CASSLDGRGGNQPQHF TGCGCCAGCAGCCTGGACGGCAGGGGTGGCAATCAGCCCCAGCATTTT
NA 19 TRBJ2-1 NA TRBV7-9 CASSSPSPGDLSSYNEQFF TGTGCCAGCAGCTCCCCGAGCCCAGGGGACCTCAGCTCCTACAATGAGCAGTTCTTC
NA 16 TRBJ1-4 NA TRBV21-1 CASSTHNRVGNEKLFF TGTGCCAGCAGCACCCACAACAGGGTCGGGAACGAAAAACTGTTTTTT
NA 13 TRBJ2-7 NA TRBV5-1 CASSLDGGDEQYF TGCGCCAGCAGCTTGGACGGCGGGGATGAGCAGTACTTC
TRBD1 15 TRBJ2-7 NA TRBV12-3/TRBV12-4 CASSLSGTETYEQYF TGTGCCAGCAGTTTATCCGGGACAGAGACCTACGAGCAGTACTTC
NA 13 TRBJ2-7 NA TRBV2 CASSAADPYEQYF TGTGCCAGCAGTGCGGCGGACCCCTACGAGCAGTACTTC
NA 19 TRBJ2-2 many TRBV7-3 CASSLISLMAGSNTGELFF TGTGCCAGCAGCTTGATCTCTCTGATGGCAGGGTCGAACACCGGGGAGCTGTTTTTT
NA 13 TRBJ1-5 few TRBV20-1 CSARRKLNQPQHF TGCAGTGCTAGGAGGAAGTTAAATCAGCCCCAGCATTTT
NA 13 TRBJ2-1 NA TRBV14 CASSDRFYYEQFF TGTGCCAGCAGCGACAGATTTTATTATGAGCAGTTCTTC
TRBD2 13 TRBJ2-3 few TRBV10-3 CAISRTSADTQYF TGTGCCATCAGCCGGACTAGCGCAGATACGCAGTATTTT
NA 15 TRBJ2-1 NA TRBV5-1 CASSLRSAAYNEQFF TGCGCCAGCAGCTTACGTTCCGCAGCTTACAATGAGCAGTTCTTC
TRBD1 15 TRBJ1-6 NA TRBV20-1 CSAVRDRGNNSPLHF TGCAGTGCTGTCCGGGACAGGGGAAATAATTCACCCCTCCACTTT
NA 14 TRBJ2-5 many TRBV12-3/TRBV12-4 CASSPAANQETQYF TGTGCCAGCAGTCCCGCGGCAAACCAAGAGACCCAGTACTTC
NA 15 TRBJ1-4 few TRBV7-8 CASSLTGRVGEKLFF TGTGCCAGCAGCCTAACTGGCAGGGTGGGGGAAAAACTGTTTTTT
NA 11 TRBJ2-2 NA TRBV11-2 CASSLLGELFF TGTGCCAGCAGCTTACTCGGGGAGCTGTTTTTT
NA 11 TRBJ1-5 few TRBV28 CASSINQPQHF TGTGCCAGCAGTATTAATCAGCCCCAGCATTTT
TRBD2 14 TRBJ2-1 many TRBV20-1 CSATGLAGRNEQFF TGCAGTGCTACCGGACTAGCGGGAAGGAATGAGCAGTTCTTC
NA 13 TRBJ1-2 NA TRBV11-2 CASSLSPDHPHTF TGTGCCAGCAGCTTATCCCCAGACCACCCCCACACCTTC
NA 14 TRBJ1-4 NA TRBV18 CASSPGAQNEKLFF TGTGCCAGCTCACCGGGGGCGCAGAATGAAAAACTGTTTTTT
NA 16 TRBJ2-3 NA TRBV3-1 CASSQVPLAAADTQYF TGTGCCAGCAGCCAAGTCCCCCTAGCAGCTGCAGATACGCAGTATTTT
TRBD1 15 TRBJ2-1 NA TRBV19 CASSPDRASYNEQFF TGTGCCAGTAGTCCGGACAGGGCTTCCTACAATGAGCAGTTCTTC
NA 13 TRBJ1-1 NA TRBV10-1 CASRQDTNTEAFF TGCGCCAGCAGACAAGACACGAACACTGAAGCTTTCTTT
NA 13 TRBJ1-2 NA TRBV18 CASSPVQGNDYTF TGTGCCAGCTCACCTGTCCAGGGGAATGACTACACCTTC
NA 13 TRBJ1-5 few TRBV4-1 CASSPTRDQPQHF TGCGCCAGCAGCCCGACGAGGGATCAGCCCCAGCATTTT
TRBD1 17 TRBJ2-1 NA TRBV20-1 CSAPGQGAASSYNEQFF TGCAGTGCTCCCGGACAGGGGGCCGCGAGCTCCTACAATGAGCAGTTCTTC